The 7 T cell receptor beta chains presented below share a single source sample, sequenced in a study of beta chain features in type 1 diabetes. Study outcomes and limitations: TCRB CDR3s from Type 1 diabetes patients were moderately but significantly shorter in all four CD4+ subsets.

The isolated RNA, all of it, was reverse transcribed, so expressed TCRB transcripts were what got sequenced. TCRdb's table, derived via immunoSEQ multiplex PCR, lists solely in-frame clones and lacks some. Among a few hundred thousand clones listed, roughly 12% were seen once. Their recognized antigens are unknown. Material: naive CD4+ T cells from blood. These receptors came from a woman under 30 with type 1 diabetes.

The V and J genes are TRBV27 and TRBJ2-1; D may be TRBD2 (6 bases). V dropped 2 bases and J dropped 10 bases, with 15 bases sitting between them. This CDR3 is built from 14 residues. Germline loops: CDR1 MNHEY, CDR2 SMNVEV (reference sequence). This chain's CDR3 is CASSLARGLGEQFF. DNA of the CDR3: TGTGCCAGCAGTTTAGCCCGGGGACTCGGCGAGCAGTTCTTC.

Only a few counts were recorded for this clone. The same CDR3 can be traced to other DNA sequences in this sample. V usage is TRBV20-1 and J usage is TRBJ2-5; D call uncertain. This CDR3 has 11 residues. The germline V gene has CDR1 DFQATT and CDR2 SNEGSKA (reference sequence). V dropped 1 base and J dropped 5 bases, with 5 bases sitting between them. CDR3 sequence: CSARAQETQYF. Here the CDR3 DNA reads TGCAGTGCTAGAGCACAGGAGACCCAGTACTTC.

V and J are TRBV7-9 and TRBJ2-1, with 7 bases aligning to TRBD2. The CDR3 spans 17 residues. Germline V gene data show CDR1 as SEHNR and CDR2 as FQNEAQ (reference sequence). Trimming removed 1 base from V and 3 bases from J; junction bases left unmatched: 9. Here the CDR3 DNA reads TGTGCCAGCAGCTTAGAAGCCGGGACTACCGGCTACAATGAGCAGTTCTTC. This codes for CASSLEAGTTGYNEQFF.

This clone was counted between two and nine times. The gene calls are TRBV27 and TRBJ2-7; D not resolved. CDR1 MNHEY and CDR2 SMNVEV come from the germline V gene (reference sequence). The CDR3 loop spans 16 amino acids. Deletions cut 2 bases from V and 6 bases from J, with 20 bases between. CDR3 coding DNA: TGTGCCAGCAGTTTAGGTAGCCTCGACCCCTCATGCGAGCAGTACTTC. Encoded protein: CASSLGSLDPSCEQYF.

The chain uses TRBV7-2 and TRBJ2-3, with 10 bases lining up with TRBD2. The germline V gene encodes CDR1 SGHTA and CDR2 FQGNSA. This CDR3 is built from 16 residues. The J segment lost 2 bases and the V segment lost 6 bases, leaving 8 bases of the junction unmatched. Here the CDR3 DNA reads TGTGCCAGCAGAGTCGGACTAGCGGTTTTCACAGATACGCAGTATTTT. It is translated as CASRVGLAVFTDTQYF.

This clone was observed a few times. The chain carries TRBV25-1 and TRBJ2-7; D is unclear. Germline V gene data show CDR1 as MGHDK and CDR2 as SYGVNS. The CDR3 has 11 amino acids. V was pared by 3 bases and J by 4 bases, with 4 bases between. CDR3 in amino acids: CASSDLYEQYF. CDR3 bases: TGTGCCAGCAGTGACCTTTACGAGCAGTACTTC.

This sequence joins TRBV27 and TRBJ2-7, with D maybe TRBD1 (6 bases). The germline V gene has CDR1 MNHEY and CDR2 SMNVEV (reference sequence). The germline V and J ends were trimmed by 6 bases and 7 bases, with 13 bases remaining between them. The CDR3 is made up of 12 amino acids. CDR3 sequence reads: CASRTGRVEQYF. CDR3 in DNA: TGTGCCAGCAGGACAGGACGGGTTGAGCAGTACTTC.